A selection of T cell receptor beta chains follows, all from one sample in a study of T cell repertoires in aging, cancer and after chemotherapy. TCRdb itself ran the multiplex PCR reads through MiXCR, one entry per CDR3 protein. Of some 4,500 distinct CDR3 sequences in the sample, less than 65% were seen once. Sequenced input: blood. The receptors stem from a human donor with a solid tumor. CDR3s include the opening cysteine and the closing phenylalanine or tryptophan. D genes are given only for firm matches. Rows give clone size only sometimes, using once, few, many, or a class for an expanded clone.

>TRBV7-9|TRBJ2-1|once|NA
CASSLGLNNEQFF
TGTGCCAGCAGCTTAGGACTTAACAATGAGCAGTTCTTC
>TRBV19|TRBJ2-5|once|TRBD1
CASRAPEDRDQETQYF
TGTGCCAGTAGGGCCCCGGAGGACAGGGATCAAGAGACCCAGTACTTC
>TRBV12-3/TRBV12-4|TRBJ1-2|few|NA
CASSLGVNYGYTF
TGTGCCAGCAGTTTAGGGGTTAACTATGGCTACACCTTC
>TRBV19|TRBJ1-2|few|NA
CASSIVSLGQNGYTF
TGTGCCAGTAGTATAGTCTCCCTTGGACAGAATGGCTACACCTTC
>TRBV20-1|TRBJ1-6|NA|NA
CSASELRQAHSPLHF
TGCAGTGCTAGCGAACTAAGACAGGCGCATTCACCCCTCCACTTT
>TRBV7-9|TRBJ2-1|NA|NA
CASSEVGGKDNEQFF
TGTGCCAGCAGCGAGGTGGGGGGAAAGGACAATGAGCAGTTCTTC
>TRBV10-3|TRBJ2-2|once|NA
CATHRVTGELFF
TGTGCCACCCACAGGGTTACCGGGGAGCTGTTTTTT
>TRBV6-5|TRBJ1-1|once|TRBD1
CASSRATGANTEAFF
TGTGCCAGCAGTCGGGCAACAGGGGCGAACACTGAAGCTTTCTTT
>TRBV25-1|TRBJ1-6|NA|NA
CASRGGTRNSPLHF
TGTGCCTCACGAGGCGGGACGAGAAATTCACCCCTCCACTTT
>TRBV20-1|TRBJ2-7|NA|NA
CSASPQGTEQYF
TGCAGTGCTAGCCCCCAGGGAACCGAGCAGTACTTC
>TRBV12-3/TRBV12-4|TRBJ2-7|few|NA
CASSPWDYEQYF
TGTGCCAGCAGTCCTTGGGACTACGAGCAGTACTTC
>TRBV25-1|TRBJ1-1|NA|NA
CASREGSTEAFF
TGTGCCAGCAGGGAGGGGAGCACTGAAGCTTTCTTT
>TRBV12-3/TRBV12-4|TRBJ2-5|NA|TRBD1
CASSTDRDERQETQYF
TGTGCCAGCAGTACCGACAGGGATGAGAGGCAAGAGACCCAGTACTTC
>TRBV30|TRBJ2-5|NA|NA
CAWSSLGETQYF
TGTGCCTGGAGTAGCCTCGGAGAGACCCAGTACTTC
>TRBV5-1|TRBJ2-7|NA|NA
CASSLAGSYEQYF
TGCGCCAGCAGCTTAGCCGGTTCCTACGAGCAGTACTTC
>TRBV11-1|TRBJ1-1|few|NA
CASSLASQGRTEAFF
TGTGCCAGCAGCTTAGCTAGCCAGGGGAGAACTGAAGCTTTCTTT
>TRBV21-1|TRBJ2-3|NA|NA
CASSKGKGRTSGLPSTDTQYF
TGTGCCAGCAGCAAAGGTAAGGGGCGGACTAGCGGGCTACCGAGCACAGATACGCAGTATTTT
>TRBV29-1|TRBJ1-4|NA|NA
CSVVAGGEKLFF
TGCAGCGTTGTCGCTGGGGGTGAAAAACTGTTTTTT
>TRBV5-5|TRBJ2-7|NA|NA
CASSPSEVALREQYF
TGTGCCAGCAGCCCGAGTGAAGTAGCCCTGCGCGAGCAGTACTTC
>TRBV10-1|TRBJ1-3|NA|NA
CASSESPVGNTIYF
TGCGCCAGCAGTGAGTCTCCAGTTGGAAACACCATATATTTT
>TRBV29-1|TRBJ1-1|NA|NA
CSAKQGGTEAFF
TGCAGCGCCAAACAGGGCGGGACTGAAGCTTTCTTT
>TRBV27|TRBJ1-6|NA|NA
CASTSRATFSSPLHF
TGTGCCAGCACCTCCAGGGCAACTTTCTCATCACCCCTCCACTTT
>TRBV19|TRBJ2-5|NA|NA
CASSGGAQETQYF
TGTGCCAGTAGTGGCGGGGCCCAAGAGACCCAGTACTTC
>TRBV6-5|TRBJ1-2|few|TRBD1
CASSPQTGTGYGYTF
TGTGCCAGCAGTCCCCAAACCGGGACAGGCTATGGCTACACCTTC
>TRBV20-1|TRBJ2-7|NA|TRBD2
CSARKITSGTLSEQYF
TGCAGTGCTAGAAAAATCACTAGCGGGACGTTGAGCGAGCAGTACTTC
>TRBV19|TRBJ1-5|NA|NA
CASTRGGGDRSNQPQHF
TGTGCCAGTACCCGAGGGGGAGGCGACAGGAGCAATCAGCCCCAGCATTTT
>TRBV30|TRBJ2-6|once|NA
CAWSALDRLSSGANVLTF
TGTGCCTGGAGTGCCCTCGACAGGCTCAGCTCTGGGGCCAACGTCCTGACTTTC
>TRBV6-5|TRBJ2-2|NA|TRBD1
CASRRGQGGTGELFF
TGTGCCAGCAGAAGGGGACAGGGGGGCACCGGGGAGCTGTTTTTT
>TRBV30|TRBJ1-5|NA|NA
CAWSGGGNQPQHF
TGTGCCTGGAGCGGAGGGGGGAATCAGCCCCAGCATTTT
>TRBV20-1|TRBJ2-5|NA|NA
CSATGLSKETQYF
TGCAGTGCTACAGGTTTATCCAAAGAGACCCAGTACTTC
>TRBV6-1|TRBJ2-7|few|NA
CASRDTGHYEQYF
TGTGCCAGCAGGGATACGGGGCACTACGAGCAGTACTTC
>TRBV12-3/TRBV12-4|TRBJ1-3|NA|TRBD1
CASSFRGREGNTIYF
TGTGCCAGCAGTTTCAGGGGGCGCGAGGGAAACACCATATATTTT
>TRBV5-4|TRBJ2-2|NA|NA
CASSLEGTGAGELFF
TGTGCCAGCAGCTTGGAGGGTACTGGCGCCGGGGAGCTGTTTTTT
>TRBV6-6|TRBJ1-5|NA|NA
CASSYSLLVAQHF
TGTGCCAGCAGCTATTCCTTATTGGTAGCCCAGCATTTT
>TRBV7-3|TRBJ1-1|few|TRBD1
CASSLTGGMNTEAFF
TGTGCCAGCAGCTTAACAGGGGGCATGAACACTGAAGCTTTCTTT
>TRBV6-5|TRBJ1-2|few|NA
CASSYSTHGNYGYTF
TGTGCCAGCAGTTACTCGACTCACGGGAACTATGGCTACACCTTC
>TRBV6-1|TRBJ1-5|few|NA
CASSYGGDNQPQHF
TGTGCCAGCAGTTACGGGGGGGACAATCAGCCCCAGCATTTT
>TRBV11-2|TRBJ1-1|few|NA
CASSLEPFGSEAFF
TGTGCCAGCAGCTTAGAACCGTTTGGATCTGAAGCTTTCTTT
>TRBV27|TRBJ1-2|NA|NA
CASGDFGYGYTF
TGTGCCAGCGGGGATTTCGGCTATGGCTACACCTTC
>TRBV10-1|TRBJ2-7|NA|TRBD2
CASSALREGVEQYF
TGCGCCAGCAGTGCATTGCGGGAGGGGGTCGAGCAGTACTTC
>TRBV19|TRBJ2-7|NA|TRBD2
CASTPRQLAGGNYEQYF
TGTGCCAGTACCCCCCGGCAACTAGCGGGAGGGAACTACGAGCAGTACTTC
>TRBV7-9|TRBJ2-7|few|NA
CASSTTQGHEQYF
TGTGCCAGCAGCACTACACAGGGCCACGAGCAGTACTTC
>TRBV25-1|TRBJ2-5|NA|NA
CASNQGSEETQYF
TGTGCCAGCAATCAGGGTTCAGAAGAGACCCAGTACTTC
>TRBV7-2|TRBJ2-7|NA|TRBD2
CASSSGLAGRPYEQYF
TGTGCCAGCAGCTCGGGACTAGCGGGGCGTCCCTACGAGCAGTACTTC
>TRBV29-1|TRBJ2-3|NA|NA
CSVIPGADTQYF
TGCAGCGTTATCCCGGGCGCAGATACGCAGTATTTT
>TRBV20-1|TRBJ2-1|NA|TRBD2
CSARDTSAMNEQFF
TGCAGTGCTAGAGATACTAGCGCGATGAATGAGCAGTTCTTC
>TRBV20-1|TRBJ2-1|NA|TRBD2
CSARDPGTSGSADEQLF
TGCAGTGCTAGAGACCCCGGGACTAGCGGGAGTGCCGATGAGCAGCTCTTC
>TRBV6-5|TRBJ1-2|NA|TRBD1
CASFRPGQGSYGYTF
TGTGCCAGCTTTCGACCGGGACAGGGGAGCTATGGCTACACCTTC
>TRBV29-1|TRBJ2-1|once|TRBD2
CSALAAGLALYNEQFF
TGCAGTGCTCTAGCCGCCGGACTAGCGCTTTACAATGAGCAGTTCTTC
>TRBV6-1|TRBJ1-3|NA|NA
CASTYRGNTIYF
TGTGCCAGCACGTACCGTGGAAACACCATATATTTT
>TRBV20-1|TRBJ1-3|few|NA
CSARDLPGNTIYF
TGCAGTGCTAGAGATCTTCCTGGAAACACCATATATTTT
>TRBV30|TRBJ1-1|NA|TRBD1
CAWDRGRGYTEAFF
TGTGCCTGGGATAGGGGGCGAGGGTACACTGAAGCTTTCTTT